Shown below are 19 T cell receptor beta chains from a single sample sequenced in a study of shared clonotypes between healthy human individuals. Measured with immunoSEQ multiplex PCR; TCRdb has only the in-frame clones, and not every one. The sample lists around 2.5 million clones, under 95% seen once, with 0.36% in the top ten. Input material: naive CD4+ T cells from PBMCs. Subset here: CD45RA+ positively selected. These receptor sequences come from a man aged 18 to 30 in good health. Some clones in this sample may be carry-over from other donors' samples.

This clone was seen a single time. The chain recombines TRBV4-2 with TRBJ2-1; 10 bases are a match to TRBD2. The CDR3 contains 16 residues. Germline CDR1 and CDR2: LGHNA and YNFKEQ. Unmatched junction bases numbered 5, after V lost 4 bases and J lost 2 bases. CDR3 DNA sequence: TGTGCCAGCAGCCTCCCAGCGGGAGGGGCCTACAATGAGCAGTTCTTC. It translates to CASSLPAGGAYNEQFF.

CDR3: CASSDLLVRPNSNQPQHF. In DNA, the CDR3 is TGTGCCAGCAGTGATTTATTGGTCAGGCCAAATAGCAATCAGCCCCAGCATTTT. This sequence joins TRBV6-1 and TRBJ1-5; no firm D call. CDR1 and CDR2 from the germline V gene are MNHNS and SASEGT. CDR3 size: 18 residues. V was pared by 3 bases and J by 0 bases, with 18 bases between.

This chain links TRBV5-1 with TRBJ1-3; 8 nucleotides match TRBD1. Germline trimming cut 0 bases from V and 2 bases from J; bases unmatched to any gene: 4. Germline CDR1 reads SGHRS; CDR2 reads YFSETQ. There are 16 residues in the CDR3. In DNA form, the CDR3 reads TGCGCCAGCAGCTTGGAGGCCAGGGGGCCTGGAAACACCATATATTTT. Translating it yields CASSLEARGPGNTIYF. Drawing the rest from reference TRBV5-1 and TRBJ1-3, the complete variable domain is KAGVTQTPRYLIKTRGQQVTLSCSPISGHRSVSWYQQTPGQGLQFLFEYFSETQRNKGNFPGRFSGRQFSNSRSEMNVSTLELGDSALYLCASSLEARGPGNTIYFGEGSWLTVV.

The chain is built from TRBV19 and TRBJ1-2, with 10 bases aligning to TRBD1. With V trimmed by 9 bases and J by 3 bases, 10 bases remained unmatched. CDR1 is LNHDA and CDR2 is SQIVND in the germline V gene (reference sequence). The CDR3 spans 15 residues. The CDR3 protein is CASRDRGRADYGYTF. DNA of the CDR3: TGTGCCAGCCGGGACAGGGGCCGCGCAGACTATGGCTACACCTTC.

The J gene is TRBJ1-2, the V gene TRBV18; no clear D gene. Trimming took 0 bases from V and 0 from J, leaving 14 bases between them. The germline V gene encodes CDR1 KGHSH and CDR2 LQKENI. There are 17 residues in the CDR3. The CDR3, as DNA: TGTGCCAGCTCACCACCGGATATTAGTTTCCCTAACTATGGCTACACCTTC. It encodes CASSPPDISFPNYGYTF.

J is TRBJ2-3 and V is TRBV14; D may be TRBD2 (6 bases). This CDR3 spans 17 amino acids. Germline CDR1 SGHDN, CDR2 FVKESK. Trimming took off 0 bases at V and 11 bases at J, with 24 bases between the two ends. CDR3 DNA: TGTGCCAGCAGCCAAGATTGGGGTAGGCCGGGAGTGCTTGGGCAGTATTTT. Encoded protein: CASSQDWGRPGVLGQYF.

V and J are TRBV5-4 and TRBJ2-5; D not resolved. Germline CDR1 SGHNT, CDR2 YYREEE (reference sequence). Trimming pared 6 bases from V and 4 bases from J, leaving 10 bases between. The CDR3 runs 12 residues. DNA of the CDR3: TGTGCCAGCACCCGGAGTGGAGAGACCCAGTACTTC. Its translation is CASTRSGETQYF.

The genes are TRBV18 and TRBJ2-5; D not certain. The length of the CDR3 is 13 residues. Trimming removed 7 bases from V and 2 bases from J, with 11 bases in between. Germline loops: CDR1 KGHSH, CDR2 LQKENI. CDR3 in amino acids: CASLVTLQETQYF. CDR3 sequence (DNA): TGTGCCAGCTTAGTGACACTGCAAGAGACCCAGTACTTC.

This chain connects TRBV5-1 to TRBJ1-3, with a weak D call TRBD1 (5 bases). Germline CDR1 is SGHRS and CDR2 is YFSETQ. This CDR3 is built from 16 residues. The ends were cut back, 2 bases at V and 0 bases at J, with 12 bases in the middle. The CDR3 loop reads CASSLDSGASGNTIYF. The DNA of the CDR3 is TGCGCCAGCAGCTTAGACAGCGGAGCCTCTGGAAACACCATATATTTT.

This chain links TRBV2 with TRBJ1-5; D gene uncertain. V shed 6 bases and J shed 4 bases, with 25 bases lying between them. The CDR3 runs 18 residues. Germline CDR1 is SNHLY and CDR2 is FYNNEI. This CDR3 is CASSNVVPGSSYNQPQHF. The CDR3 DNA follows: TGTGCCAGCAGCAACGTCGTCCCGGGGTCCAGCTATAATCAGCCCCAGCATTTT.

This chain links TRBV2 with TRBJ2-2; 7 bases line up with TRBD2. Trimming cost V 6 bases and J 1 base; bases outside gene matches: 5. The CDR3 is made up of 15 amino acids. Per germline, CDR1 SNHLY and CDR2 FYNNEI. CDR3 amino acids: CASRTGGGNTGELFF. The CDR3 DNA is TGTGCCAGCAGGACGGGGGGAGGGAACACCGGGGAGCTGTTTTTT.

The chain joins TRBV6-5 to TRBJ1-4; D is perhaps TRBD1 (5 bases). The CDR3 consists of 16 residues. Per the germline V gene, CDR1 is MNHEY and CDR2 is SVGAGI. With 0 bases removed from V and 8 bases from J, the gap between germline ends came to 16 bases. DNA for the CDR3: TGTGCCAGCAGTTACTCACCCGCCCAGGGACGGGAAAAACTGTTTTTT. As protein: CASSYSPAQGREKLFF.

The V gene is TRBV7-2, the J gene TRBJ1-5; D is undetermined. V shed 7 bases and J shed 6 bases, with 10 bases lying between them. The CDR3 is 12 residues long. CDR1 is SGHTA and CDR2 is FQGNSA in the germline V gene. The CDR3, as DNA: TGTGCCAGCACCCCTCTCTTTCAGCCCCAGCATTTT. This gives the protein CASTPLFQPQHF.

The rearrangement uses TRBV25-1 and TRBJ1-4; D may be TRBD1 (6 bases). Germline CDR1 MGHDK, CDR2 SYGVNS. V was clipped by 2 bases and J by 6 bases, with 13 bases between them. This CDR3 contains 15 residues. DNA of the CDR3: TGTGCCAGCAGTGAACCTTGGGGGCGCGATGAAAAACTGTTTTTT. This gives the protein CASSEPWGRDEKLFF.

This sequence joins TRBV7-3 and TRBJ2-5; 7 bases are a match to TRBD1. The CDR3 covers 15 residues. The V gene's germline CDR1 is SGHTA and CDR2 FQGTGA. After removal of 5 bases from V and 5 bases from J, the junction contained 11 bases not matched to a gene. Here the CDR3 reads CASSPRAGGRETQYF. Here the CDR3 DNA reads TGTGCCAGCAGCCCCAGGGCAGGGGGAAGGGAGACCCAGTACTTC.

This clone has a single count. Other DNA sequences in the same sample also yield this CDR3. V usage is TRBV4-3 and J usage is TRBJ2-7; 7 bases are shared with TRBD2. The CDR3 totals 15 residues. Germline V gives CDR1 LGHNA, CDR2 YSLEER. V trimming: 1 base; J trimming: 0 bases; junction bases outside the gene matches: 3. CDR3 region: CASSQVRGSSYEQYF. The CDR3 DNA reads TGCGCCAGCAGCCAAGTCCGCGGGAGCTCCTACGAGCAGTACTTC.

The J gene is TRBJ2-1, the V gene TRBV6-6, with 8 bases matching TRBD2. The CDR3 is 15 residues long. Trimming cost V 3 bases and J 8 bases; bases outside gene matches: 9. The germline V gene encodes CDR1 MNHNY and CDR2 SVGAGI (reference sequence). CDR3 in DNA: TGTGCCAGCAGTTATGCTAGCGGGCGTGGCGATGAGCAGTTCTTC. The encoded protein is CASSYASGRGDEQFF.

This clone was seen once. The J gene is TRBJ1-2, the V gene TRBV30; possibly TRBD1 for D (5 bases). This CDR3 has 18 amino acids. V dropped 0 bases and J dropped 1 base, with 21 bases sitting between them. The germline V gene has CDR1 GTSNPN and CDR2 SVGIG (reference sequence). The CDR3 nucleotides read TGTGCCTGGAGTGTAGCCCTCAAGGCAGGGAAGGGTAACTATGGCTACACCTTC. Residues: CAWSVALKAGKGNYGYTF.

CDR3: CASSLVGGASEQYF. CDR3 nucleotides: TGCGCCAGCAGCTTGGTAGGGGGCGCCTCGGAGCAGTACTTC. V is TRBV5-1 and J is TRBJ2-7; TRBD1 matches at 7 bases. Trimming took 0 bases from V and 7 from J; bases not matched to a gene: 7. Germline V gene lookup returns CDR1 SGHRS and CDR2 YFSETQ. The CDR3 is 14 amino acids.